This T cell receptor (beta chain) was found in a study of cytomegalovirus exposure and HLA in healthy donors (dated by TCRdb to about 2017). Background on the whole study: An earlier analysis of several hundred of the donors reported about 300 Gb of sequence data and 117 million unique TCR beta sequences obtained from about 180 million T cells. A later analysis re-examined previously published TCR beta repertoires from about 670 donors and added high-resolution HLA genotyping to investigate patterns of TCR occurrence. The study was designed to test whether signatures of past pathogen exposure could be identified by cataloging public T cell receptors. Genome-wide SNP genotypes for about 55% of the roughly 670 donors were used in a later genetic analysis, which treated that subset as a discovery cohort. The study profiled the T cell repertoires of 500 to 800 subjects by immunosequencing and related them to cytomegalovirus serostatus. Five DR-DQ haplotypes were treated as single units for association and clustering because of strong linkage in the cohort. Of the roughly 400 genotyped donors, approximately 83% fell in the genetic ancestry cluster associated with self-reported Caucasian donors. Donor age, sex, ethnicity and CMV serostatus were compiled alongside the repertoire data. On average, around 230,000 unique TCR beta nucleotide sequences were sequenced per donor among 350 to 400 genotyped donors of the cohort, with roughly 18% of those sequences being non-productive. Typing coverage varied by locus: about 629-640 donors for A, B, C, DRB1 and DQB1; roughly 520 for DQA1; around 610 for DPA1; fewer than 480 for DPB1. Every repertoire in the discovery cohort had been generated on one and the same sequencing platform. To predict cytomegalovirus infection status, the study combined high-throughput TCR immunosequencing, statistical association of individual TCRs with disease status, and machine learning. Besides the first cohort of approximately 670 subjects, a separate validation cohort made up of 95 to 150 different subjects was used. An earlier analysis of approximately 630 of the donors applied high-throughput TCR beta sequencing to assess whether each TCR beta V gene segment acted as functional or pseudogenic. An early release that covered fewer than 800 HLA-typed donors contained about 300 gigabases of sequencing data and tens of millions of unique TCR sequences. Rather than using new phenotypic data, the later analysis identified candidate immune exposures from TCR beta sequences and from how often those sequences occurred across donors. Class I and class II HLA loci were covered by the typing at four-digit resolution. On the study overall, not on this receptor specifically: Because HLA typing was unavailable for some donors at each locus, only the typed subset was used in association tests. A later analysis found that most CMV-associated TCR beta chains appeared HLA-restricted, with HLA associations seemingly driven largely by CMV exposure. In vitro tests confirmed that three of the cytomegalovirus-associated TCR beta chains recognize cytomegalovirus antigens. In a later analysis, the rate of TCR association differed among HLA loci, with DRB1 alleles having the most associated TCRs and HLA-C alleles having the fewest. Because counts were too low, roughly 16 rarely observed V segments, including chromosome 9 orphons, were excluded from the earlier analysis of under 650 of the donors. Correlated functional status among segregating V segments might be attributable to linkage disequilibrium, but an unknown experimental factor could not be ruled out. An association between a missense DCLRE1C variant and V-gene and J-gene trimming of TCR beta chains was found in a later genetic analysis and replicated in an independent cohort. A cluster of highly shared sequence variants was judged likely to represent a technical artifact of the sequencing pipeline. Roughly uniform sequencing depth across donors was assumed in presence/absence analyses, although this assumption may not hold. Most TCR sequences were observed very rarely across donors, whereas some public TCRs were present in many individuals. A further reported finding was that TCR beta sequences accurately predicted the HLA-A and HLA-B alleles for most subjects in the first cohort. According to the authors, the approach could potentially be generalized to other disease states and immunological phenotypes. Because the 87-base-pair reads could not distinguish some IMGT-functional V segments, including TRBV6-2 and TRBV6-3, those segments were excluded. At a false discovery rate of 0.05, a later analysis linked 16,000 or so TCR beta sequences to specific HLA alleles. A later analysis found that HLA-associated TCR beta chains were more clonally expanded and had lower generation probabilities than equally common non-associated chains. Compared with the approximately 710-donor mean, donors in an Asian-associated ancestry cluster had fewer N-insertions in productive TCRs, according to a later genetic analysis. Cytomegalovirus status was reported to be diagnosed by the classifier with high specificity and sensitivity in both the original and validation cohorts. For the cohort, immune exposure information was limited to CMV serostatus. According to a later analysis, parvovirus B19, influenza, CMV and Epstein-Barr virus appeared linked to several top co-occurrence clusters. The study listed 164 TCR beta chains as associated with cytomegalovirus. In this cohort, only TCR beta chains were sequenced, and detectable features were limited by the absence of alpha or paired-chain data. When HLA alleles, especially DR and DQ, strongly co-occurred, attributing TCR associations to individual alleles was difficult. In an earlier analysis of about 600 of the donors, most TCR beta V segments appeared in productive rearrangements about 87% or about 30% of the time, broadly matching IMGT annotations.

Points on this clone: The antigen this receptor binds is unknown. Within one base of it there is no much larger clone, and no base qualities were kept.

The cohort comprised 666 healthy bone marrow donors. Cohort members were all nominally healthy when sampled, although unrecorded immune exposures were likely present. CMV serostatus was recorded as positive for almost 300 and negative for about 50% of the 666 cohort members, whereas no CMV serostatus was recorded for the donor in question. Each donor provided a peripheral blood sample, and peripheral blood mononuclear cells were used for TCR beta sequencing. The Qiagen DNeasy Blood Extraction Kit was used to extract genomic DNA from the blood cell samples. Taken from the germline V gene, the CDR1 and CDR2 loops are SGHAT and FQNNGV. Germline trimming: 4 bases from V, 3 bases from J; junction bases outside gene matches: 2. From cysteine to phenylalanine, the CDR3 is 13 amino acids long. Only the CDR3 DNA stays, 39 bases, in frame from base 1. Library preparation employed the immunoSEQ multiplex PCR assay. For the multiplex PCR, a mixture combining 60 forward primers for TCR Vbeta segments and 13 reverse primers for TCR Jbeta segments was used. The CDR3 region of rearranged TCR beta genes was amplified from genomic DNA by a multiplex PCR assay. The Illumina HiSeq System was used to sequence the amplified TCR beta libraries as 87-base-pair reads. For the original study's pipeline: A later analysis counted around 72 million unique TCR beta chains across the 650 to 800 repertoires, and around 9.9 million of these chains were shared by at least two donors. Raw reads were error-corrected and collapsed into unique sequences by a nearest-neighbor algorithm in which closely related sequences were merged to remove PCR and sequencing errors. V, D and J gene segments were assigned by aligning CDR3 sequences to IMGT reference sequences. For a sequence to be retained, a match of at least six nucleotides was required to both a V gene segment and a J gene segment. A rearrangement was called productive if the CDR3 had no stop codons and remained in frame with V and J, and every other rearrangement was called non-productive. CDR3 was defined according to IMGT convention as the region running from the second conserved V-encoded cysteine to the conserved J-encoded phenylalanine. In an earlier analysis of more than 550 of the donors, sequences lacking an unambiguous match to a single V gene segment were excluded. In an earlier analysis of several hundred of the donors, V segments were called functional above 56.7% productive rearrangements and were called segregating when the between-donor standard deviation exceeded 5%. A statistical classification framework was developed to diagnose cytomegalovirus status using the catalog of TCR beta chain sequences. In a later analysis, TCR nucleotide sequences were compared against IMGT/GENE-DB human TR gene sequences so that V and J genes could be assigned. In a later analysis, CDR3 sequences and most-parsimonious VDJ recombination scenarios were assigned using the TCRdist pipeline. In a later analysis, every TCR beta chain was defined by the combination of its CDR3 amino acid sequence and its V-gene family, and reads without a unique V-gene family were dropped. To address suspected cross-contamination and a sequencing artifact, a later analysis removed over 500 highly shared, low-generation-probability nucleotide sequences. In a later analysis, a clonal expansion index was calculated for each public chain from normalized within-repertoire ranks of inferred template counts. In a later analysis, generation probabilities were computed using a VDJ recombination model fitted to out-of-frame rearrangements, and the results were checked against IGoR. In a later analysis, hypergeometric tests were used to score TCR-TCR, TCR-HLA and TCR-CMV co-occurrence, with a repertoire-size bias correction applied to TCR pairs. A later analysis estimated false discovery rates by permuting HLA or CMV assignments 20 times. In a later analysis, co-occurring TCRs were grouped using DBSCAN, and TCRdist sequence similarity was added for clustering within HLA-allele-positive subsets. Repertoires with fewer than 30,000 or more than 120,000 public chains were left out of co-occurrence clustering, as were five repertoires with anomalous nucleotide sharing. TCRdb retrieved this table from immuneACCESS and kept in-frame rearrangements only. Not all clones are present; in checked studies, unresolved V genes account for under half, and no reason is known for the remainder. The DNA gave D and trimming, while V, J and clone size come from that table. Across this sample there are about 94,000 clones, with over 65% seen only once. The leading ten clones occupy about 9.4% of the sample.

The rearrangement joined TRBV11-2 to TRBJ2-7, with 8 central nucleotides matching TRBD1. Source material: PBMCs. This clonotype was obtained from a human donor in good health. This receptor has the CDR3 CASSSGTGYEQYF. The DNA is as follows: TGTGCCAGCAGCTCCGGGACAGGCTACGAGCAGTACTTC.